This T cell receptor beta chain appears in the sequencing data of a study of blood T cells in healthy people across ages. Each sample yielded at least 6 million isolated PBMCs. Study-wide results and caveats: The percentage of naive T cells correlated strongly with TCR beta diversity.

The use of a sample-barcoded 5' primer and a J-beta primer mix characterized a second PCR of about 6 to 12 cycles. Using its own MiXCR run on the 5' RACE reads, TCRdb lists one record per CDR3 protein. The table includes roughly 1.6 million distinct CDR3 sequences, roughly 32% detected once. A remark on this clonotype: Its antigen remains unknown.

J was trimmed by 4 bases and V by 2 bases; bases with no gene match: 3. Germline V gene lookup returns CDR1 MNHEY and CDR2 SVGAGI. This CDR3 has 14 amino acids. The chain recombines TRBV6-5 with TRBJ2-7; 9 bases are shared with TRBD2. Material for sequencing was blood. This clonotype originated in a woman in her 30s in good health. The CDR3 reads CASSYGGRDYEQYF. The CDR3 DNA sequence: TGTGCCAGCAGTTACGGCGGGAGGGATTACGAGCAGTACTTC.